Given below is one TCR beta chain in context. No antigen is known for it. No quality values exist for individual bases; no much larger clone is one base distant. The cohort comprised hundreds of healthy bone marrow donors. All cohort members were sampled while nominally healthy, although unrecorded immune exposures were likely present. The donor was CMV seronegative and was included in the group of 352 seronegative cohort members. Each donor provided a peripheral blood sample, and peripheral blood mononuclear cells were used for TCR beta sequencing. The Qiagen DNeasy Blood Extraction Kit was used to extract genomic DNA from the blood cell samples. The data stem from a study of cytomegalovirus exposure and HLA in healthy donors (dated by TCRdb to the late 2010s). Some background on the complete study: An earlier analysis of roughly 630 of the donors reported about 250 Gb of sequence data and some 120 million unique TCR beta sequences from roughly 180 million T cells. In an earlier analysis of 587 of the donors, high-throughput TCR beta sequencing was used to judge whether each TCR beta V gene segment behaved as functional or pseudogenic. The genetic ancestry cluster associated with self-reported Caucasian donors included 65% to 90% of the approximately 430 genotyped donors. A later genetic analysis took genome-wide SNP genotypes for about 55% of the roughly 700 donors and used that subset as a discovery cohort. Every discovery cohort repertoire had been produced on one sequencing platform. About 320 gigabases of sequencing data and tens of millions of unique TCR sequences were included in an early release covering about 700 HLA-typed donors. Donor age, sex, ethnicity and CMV serostatus were collected together with the repertoire data. In the later analysis, no new phenotypic data were used to find candidate immune exposures; instead, reliance was placed on TCR beta sequences and their occurrence across donors. To predict cytomegalovirus infection status, the study brought together high-throughput TCR immunosequencing, statistical association of individual TCRs with disease status, and machine learning. Among roughly 400 genotyped donors of the cohort, an average of approximately 220,000 unique TCR beta nucleotide sequences was sequenced per donor, of which roughly 17% were non-productive. The study was designed to test whether signatures of past pathogen exposure could be identified by cataloging public T cell receptors. Class I and class II HLA loci were covered by the typing at four-digit resolution. Several DR-DQ haplotypes were treated as single units for association and clustering because of strong linkage in the cohort. Typing coverage varied by locus: roughly 629-630 donors for A, B, C, DRB1 and DQB1; roughly 500 for DQA1; about 590 for DPA1; approximately 470 for DPB1. Using immunosequencing, the study profiled T cell repertoires from 550 to 750 subjects and related those repertoires to cytomegalovirus serostatus. Besides the first cohort of some 670 subjects, a separate validation cohort made up of around 120 different subjects was used. To study patterns of TCR occurrence, a later analysis re-analyzed previously published TCR beta repertoires from 500 to 850 donors and added high-resolution HLA genotyping.

Library creation used the immunoSEQ multiplex PCR assay. For the multiplex PCR, a mixture combining 60 forward primers for TCR Vbeta segments and 13 reverse primers for TCR Jbeta segments was used. The CDR3 region of rearranged TCR beta genes was amplified from genomic DNA by a multiplex PCR assay. The Illumina HiSeq System was used to sequence the amplified TCR beta libraries as 87-base-pair reads. As for the original processing: In a later analysis, tens of millions of unique TCR beta chains were counted across the roughly 610 repertoires, and approximately 11 million of these chains were shared by at least two donors. To remove PCR and sequencing errors, raw reads were error-corrected and collapsed into unique sequences using a nearest-neighbor algorithm that merged closely related sequences. CDR3 sequences were aligned to IMGT reference sequences to assign V, D and J gene segments. For a sequence to be retained, a match of at least six nucleotides to both a V gene segment and a J gene segment was required. Rearrangements were classified as productive when the CDR3 lacked stop codons and remained in frame with V and J, and all other rearrangements were classified as non-productive. CDR3 was defined according to IMGT convention as the region running from the second conserved V-encoded cysteine to the conserved J-encoded phenylalanine. Sequences without an unambiguous match to a single V gene segment were excluded from the earlier analysis of several hundred of the donors. An earlier analysis of about 590 of the donors classified V segments as functional when productive rearrangements were above 56.7% and as segregating when the standard deviation between donors was above 5%. A statistical classification framework was built to diagnose cytomegalovirus status from the catalog of TCR beta chain sequences. In a later analysis, TCR nucleotide sequences were compared against IMGT/GENE-DB human TR gene sequences so that V and J genes could be assigned. A later analysis assigned CDR3 sequences and most-parsimonious VDJ recombination scenarios with the TCRdist pipeline. In a later analysis, every TCR beta chain was defined by the combination of its CDR3 amino acid sequence and its V-gene family, and reads without a unique V-gene family were dropped. A later analysis removed over 500 highly shared, low-generation-probability nucleotide sequences to deal with suspected cross-contamination and a sequencing artifact. In a later analysis, a clonal expansion index was calculated for each public chain from normalized within-repertoire ranks of inferred template counts. Generation probabilities in a later analysis came from a VDJ recombination model fitted to out-of-frame rearrangements, and those results were checked against IGoR. In a later analysis, TCR-TCR, TCR-HLA and TCR-CMV co-occurrence was scored with hypergeometric tests, and a repertoire-size bias correction was applied to TCR pairs. A later analysis estimated false discovery rates by permuting HLA or CMV assignments 20 times. A later analysis grouped co-occurring TCRs with DBSCAN, adding TCRdist sequence similarity when clustering within HLA-allele-positive subsets. Co-occurrence clustering excluded repertoires with fewer than 30,000 or more than 120,000 public chains, plus five with anomalous nucleotide sharing. TCRdb carries this immuneACCESS record with in-frame sequences only. Its versions omit some clonotypes, under half of them owing to an unresolved V gene in the studies checked, with the rest unexplained. The DNA was the basis for D and trimming; V, J and clone size are from that table. The sample data list roughly 130,000 clones, and 75% to 85% of these were observed just once. Of the sample, 1% is held by the ten largest clones.

Overall results and qualifications from the work: Across donors, most TCR sequences were observed very rarely, whereas some public TCRs were present in many individuals. Because the 87-base-pair reads could not distinguish some IMGT-functional V segments, including TRBV6-2 and TRBV6-3, those segments were excluded. According to a later analysis, most CMV-associated TCR beta chains appeared to be HLA-restricted, and the HLA associations seemed to be driven largely by CMV exposure. A later analysis found that TCR association rates varied across HLA loci, with DRB1 alleles showing the most associated TCRs and HLA-C alleles the fewest. The classifier was reported to diagnose cytomegalovirus status with high specificity and sensitivity in both the original and validation cohorts. Because HLA typing was missing for some donors at each locus, association tests included only the typed subset. In vitro tests confirmed that three of the cytomegalovirus-associated TCR beta chains recognize cytomegalovirus antigens. In a later analysis, about 17,000 TCR beta sequences were associated with specific HLA alleles at a false discovery rate of 0.05. A cluster of highly shared sequence variants was judged likely to represent a technical artifact of the sequencing pipeline. A later analysis found that HLA-associated TCR beta chains were more clonally expanded and had lower generation probabilities than equally common non-associated chains. Over 15 rarely observed V segments, including chromosome 9 orphons, were excluded from the earlier analysis of just under 600 of the donors because counts were too low. The presence/absence analyses assumed that sequencing depth was roughly uniform across donors, and that assumption may not be true. A further reported finding was that TCR beta sequences accurately predicted the HLA-A and HLA-B alleles for most subjects in the first cohort. Correlated functional status among segregating V segments might reflect linkage disequilibrium, but an unknown experimental factor could not be ruled out. A total of about 150 TCR beta chains were listed by the study as associated with cytomegalovirus. Broadly in line with IMGT annotations, most TCR beta V segments showed up in productive rearrangements about 90% or about 30% of the time in an earlier analysis of several hundred of the donors. When HLA alleles, especially DR and DQ, strongly co-occurred, attributing TCR associations to individual alleles was difficult. Only TCR beta chains were sequenced in this cohort, and the absence of alpha or paired-chain data limited detectable features. In a later analysis, several top co-occurrence clusters were reported to appear linked to parvovirus B19, influenza, CMV and Epstein-Barr virus. A later genetic analysis reported fewer N-insertions in productive TCRs among donors in an Asian-associated ancestry cluster than the approximately 700-donor mean. The authors suggested that the approach could potentially be extended to other disease states and immunological phenotypes. The only immune exposure information available for the cohort was CMV serostatus. An association between a missense DCLRE1C variant and V-gene and J-gene trimming of TCR beta chains was found in a later genetic analysis and replicated in an independent cohort.

V is cut by 4 bases and J by 0 bases, and the space between the germline ends is 16 bases. From its cysteine to its phenylalanine, the CDR3 spans 17 amino acids. Of all the DNA, just the CDR3 is kept, 51 bases in frame from base 1. The TCR sequence derives from a man in his forties in good health and CMV-seronegative. The sequencing sample was made of PBMCs. This chain joins TRBV6-7 to TRBJ2-1; D gene: possibly TRBD2, on 6 matching bases. TRBV6-7 is given ORF status, its function remaining uncertain. The CDR3 reads CASSSGGGLSSYNEQFF. The DNA sequence follows: TGTGCCAGCAGTTCCGGAGGAGGGCTTTCCTCCTACAATGAGCAGTTCTTC.